Presented here are 27 T cell receptor beta chains from one specimen sequenced in a study of cytomegalovirus exposure and HLA in healthy donors. PCR used 60 Vbeta primers and 13 Jbeta primers. Generated by immunoSEQ multiplex PCR, the TCRdb table keeps only in-frame clones and is missing some. The profile covers about 170,000 clones, with approximately 80% appearing a single time and approximately 1.2% taken by the ten largest. Sequenced material: PBMCs. All receptors derive from a boy aged 2 to 9 in good health and CMV-seronegative.

The chain recombines TRBV6-1 with TRBJ2-1; D might be TRBD2 (5 bases). V shed 4 bases and J shed 2 bases, with 12 bases lying between them. The CDR3 runs to 15 residues. Germline V gives CDR1 MNHNS, CDR2 SASEGT. CDR3 protein: CASSGATRAYNEQFF. In DNA form, the CDR3 reads TGTGCCAGCAGTGGAGCCACGAGGGCCTACAATGAGCAGTTCTTC.

As to this clone: Within the sample, other DNA sequences also encode this same CDR3. The rearrangement uses TRBV5-1 and TRBJ2-4, with no clear D. CDR1 is SGHRS, CDR2 YFSETQ, per germline. The V end lost 4 bases, the J end lost 0 bases, and 5 bases lay between the germline ends. There are 13 residues in the CDR3. The CDR3 is CASSISAKNIQYF. For the CDR3, the DNA is TGCGCCAGCAGCATCTCAGCCAAAAACATTCAGTACTTC.

The V gene is TRBV4-1, the J gene TRBJ2-7; tentative D call: TRBD1 (6 bases). This CDR3 region has 13 residues. Trimming pared 0 bases from V and 12 bases from J, leaving 15 bases between. The V gene's germline CDR1 is MGHRA and CDR2 YSYEKL. CDR3 in amino acids: CASSQDSTGKPYV. CDR3 nucleotide sequence: TGCGCCAGCAGCCAAGATTCCACAGGGAAACCGTACGTC.

This clone was detected only a few times. The rearrangement joins TRBV5-6 to TRBJ2-3; TRBD2 is a possible D gene (5 bases). The CDR3 covers 14 residues. Deletions cut 6 bases from V and 3 bases from J, with 14 bases between. Germline V gives CDR1 SGHDT, CDR2 YYEEEE. In DNA, the CDR3 is TGTGCCAGCACCCGGGGTGGGGTTACAGATACGCAGTATTTT. Its translation is CASTRGGVTDTQYF.

The V and J genes are TRBV5-1 and TRBJ2-1, with TRBD1 as a possible D gene (5 bases). The CDR3 runs to 12 residues. Trimming pared 0 bases from V and 8 bases from J, leaving 6 bases between. Germline CDR1 and CDR2: SGHRS and YFSETQ. The CDR3: CASSLAGHEQFF. In DNA form, the CDR3 reads TGCGCCAGCAGCTTGGCAGGGCATGAGCAGTTCTTC. Full variable domain (rest looked up from reference TRBV5-1 and TRBJ2-1): KAGVTQTPRYLIKTRGQQVTLSCSPISGHRSVSWYQQTPGQGLQFLFEYFSETQRNKGNFPGRFSGRQFSNSRSEMNVSTLELGDSALYLCASSLAGHEQFFGPGTRLTVL.

This clone has only a few counts. The chain joins TRBV30 to TRBJ2-2; tentative D call: TRBD2 (6 bases). Trimming removed 4 bases from V and 7 bases from J, with 16 bases in between. Per the germline V gene, CDR1 is GTSNPN and CDR2 is SVGIG (reference sequence). CDR3 length: 14 residues. CDR3 coding DNA: TGTGCCTGGACCCCGCGGGCTAGCGACGGGGAGCTGTTTTTT. Translation gives CAWTPRASDGELFF.

The chain uses TRBV29-1 and TRBJ1-1; D gene uncertain. The CDR3 has 12 amino acids. The germline gives CDR1 SQVTM, CDR2 ANQGSEA. Trimming took off 4 bases at V and 1 base at J, with 7 bases between the two ends. CDR3 sequence (DNA): TGCAGCGTTGTAACAGCGAACACTGAAGCTTTCTTT. It codes for CSVVTANTEAFF.

The J gene is TRBJ2-7, the V gene TRBV6-5; D might be TRBD2 (6 bases). Germline lookup yields CDR1 MNHEY and CDR2 SVGAGI. The CDR3 extends over 15 amino acids. With 6 bases removed from V and 6 bases from J, the gap between germline ends came to 21 bases. The CDR3 loop is CASSISTSPTIEQYF. DNA of the CDR3: TGTGCCAGCAGCATCAGTACTAGCCCTACGATCGAGCAGTACTTC.

The chain joins TRBV5-4 to TRBJ2-5; 10 positions agree with TRBD2. V lost 7 bases and J lost 5; bases outside the gene matches: 8. Germline V gives CDR1 SGHNT, CDR2 YYREEE (reference sequence). This CDR3 is built from 14 residues. Here the CDR3 DNA reads TGTGCCAGCCGACTAGCGGGTCGAGGGGAGACCCAGTACTTC. Its translation: CASRLAGRGETQYF.

This clone was seen once. V is TRBV13 and J is TRBJ2-5; TRBD1 matches 7 bases. This CDR3 spans 13 amino acids. The germline gives CDR1 PRHDT, CDR2 FYEKMQ (reference sequence). J gave up 4 bases and V 4 bases, and 3 bases lay outside the gene matches. The CDR3, as DNA: TGTGCCAGCAGCTCGGACAGGCTAGAGACCCAGTACTTC. It specifies CASSSDRLETQYF.

V usage is TRBV14 and J usage is TRBJ1-1; D gene ambiguous. With 1 base removed from V and 1 base from J, the gap between germline ends came to 10 bases. CDR3 length equals 15 residues. Germline values: CDR1 SGHDN, CDR2 FVKESK. CDR3 coding DNA: TGTGCCAGCAGCCAAGTTTTTGGCAAGAACACTGAAGCTTTCTTT. Its protein product is CASSQVFGKNTEAFF.

This chain links TRBV4-1 with TRBJ1-1; TRBD1 matches at 8 bases. The length of the CDR3 is 16 residues. V dropped 0 bases and J dropped 4; count of bases not matched to a gene: 7. CDR1 and CDR2 from the germline V gene are MGHRA and YSYEKL. CDR3 in DNA: TGCGCCAGCAGCCAAGATAGACAGGGGTTTGGCACTGAAGCTTTCTTT. As protein: CASSQDRQGFGTEAFF.

The rearrangement links TRBV10-3 to TRBJ1-1, with D perhaps matching TRBD1 (5 bases). Trimming pared 0 bases from V and 3 bases from J, leaving 14 bases between. This CDR3 contains 16 residues. Per the germline V gene, CDR1 is ENHRY and CDR2 is SYGVKD. This CDR3 is CAISESVGLTDTEAFF. Written as DNA, the CDR3 is TGTGCCATCAGTGAGTCGGTAGGGCTGACAGACACTGAAGCTTTCTTT.

The chain couples TRBV9 to TRBJ2-1; D is undetermined. This CDR3 region has 15 residues. V was shortened by 3 bases and J by 4 bases, with 14 bases between the two germline ends. CDR1 is SGDLS and CDR2 is YYNGEE in the germline V gene. The CDR3 spells CASSETQAWYNEQFF. In nucleotides, the CDR3 is TGTGCCAGCAGCGAGACGCAGGCTTGGTACAATGAGCAGTTCTTC.

This rearrangement joins TRBV30 to TRBJ2-1, with D tentatively TRBD2 (6 bases). The CDR3 sequence is 13 residues long. CDR1 is GTSNPN and CDR2 is SVGIG in the germline V gene (reference sequence). Trimming cost V 4 bases and J 7 bases, with 14 bases left between them. The CDR3 reads CAWTRTGANEQFF. As DNA, the CDR3 is TGTGCCTGGACACGGACGGGAGCAAATGAGCAGTTCTTC.

In this sample, this clone turned up once. The junction shows a germline mismatch at one end, possibly a read error. The CDR3 is CASSLAGGGDTQYF. The CDR3 nucleotides read TGTGCCAGCAGCCTAGCGGGGGGTGGAGATACGCAGTATTTT. V is TRBV7-6 and J is TRBJ2-3; 11 nucleotides align to TRBD2. Per germline, CDR1 SGHVS and CDR2 FNYEAQ. The CDR3 consists of 14 residues.

The chain combines TRBV5-1 with TRBJ2-3; TRBD2 aligns across 9 bases. The V gene's germline CDR1 is SGHRS and CDR2 YFSETQ. This CDR3 has 16 amino acids. V dropped 4 bases and J dropped 6; count of bases not matched to a gene: 12. The CDR3 loop reads CASSLGASLAGDTQYF. Here the CDR3 DNA reads TGCGCCAGCAGCCTTGGAGCCTCCCTAGCGGGGGATACGCAGTATTTT.

V usage is TRBV14 and J usage is TRBJ1-6; 11 nucleotides match TRBD1. The CDR3 runs 17 residues. V shed 1 base and J 6 bases; nucleotides not matched to a gene: 5. Looked up from germline, CDR1 is SGHDN and CDR2 is FVKESK. The DNA for the CDR3 is TGTGCCAGCAGCCAAGCCCCGGACAGGGGGCGTAATTCACCCCTCCACTTT. Protein sequence: CASSQAPDRGRNSPLHF.

The J gene is TRBJ1-6, the V gene TRBV2; the match to TRBD1 covers 7 bases. V shed 9 bases, J shed 7 bases, and the junction held 9 bases outside the gene matches. Looked up from germline, CDR1 is SNHLY and CDR2 is FYNNEI. The CDR3 runs 14 residues. CDR3 nucleotide sequence: TGTGCCAGTTTGACAGGGAACGGGAATTCACCCCTCCACTTT. Its translation is CASLTGNGNSPLHF.

This chain connects TRBV7-2 to TRBJ2-5; a possible D gene is TRBD2 (5 bases). The germline CDR1 and CDR2 sequences are SGHTA and FQGNSA. CDR3 length: 15 residues. The V and J ends lost 5 bases and 2 bases respectively, with 15 bases between them. As DNA, the CDR3 is TGTGCCAGCAGCCAAAACCTGGACTTACAAGAGACCCAGTACTTC. Its translation is CASSQNLDLQETQYF. The full variable domain, rest sourced from reference TRBV7-2 and TRBJ2-5, is GAGVSQSPSNKVTEKGKDVELRCDPISGHTALYWYRQSLGQGLEFLIYFQGNSAPDKSGLPSDRFSAERTGGSVSTLTIQRTQQEDSAVYLCASSQNLDLQETQYFGPGTRLLVL.

J is TRBJ1-5 and V is TRBV18; 8 nucleotides agree with TRBD1. CDR3 length equals 13 residues. The germline V gene has CDR1 KGHSH and CDR2 LQKENI. The V and J ends lost 3 bases and 11 bases, in that order; junction bases with no gene match: 6. As DNA, the CDR3 is TGTGCCAGCTCACCGGGGAACAGGGGGTCCCAGCATTTT. Amino acid sequence: CASSPGNRGSQHF.

The chain is built from TRBV6-1 and TRBJ2-7; a weak D match, TRBD1 (6 bases). Germline assignment: CDR1 MNHNS and CDR2 SASEGT. The CDR3 extends over 15 amino acids. V shed 6 bases and J shed 4 bases, with 19 bases lying between them. The CDR3 coding sequence is TGTGCCAGCAGGCACCGGGACACAAGGTTGTACGAGCAGTACGTC. Its translation is CASRHRDTRLYEQYV.

The chain joins TRBV19 to TRBJ1-5, with D perhaps TRBD1 (6 bases). The germline V gene has CDR1 LNHDA and CDR2 SQIVND (reference sequence). This CDR3 has 13 amino acids. With 5 bases removed from V and 4 bases from J, the gap between germline ends came to 9 bases. CDR3 protein: CASSLTGNQPQHF. CDR3 DNA: TGTGCCAGTAGTCTCACAGGGAATCAGCCCCAGCATTTT.

The chain combines TRBV4-1 with TRBJ2-3; possibly TRBD2 for D (5 bases). The CDR3 totals 16 residues. V shed 0 bases and J shed 1 base, with 11 bases lying between them. Germline assignment: CDR1 MGHRA and CDR2 YSYEKL. CDR3 amino acids: CASSQEQTIRTDTQYF. For the CDR3, the DNA is TGCGCCAGCAGCCAAGAACAGACTATTCGCACAGATACGCAGTATTTT.

This chain links TRBV9 with TRBJ1-3, with D possibly TRBD1 on 6 matching bases. Looked up from germline, CDR1 is SGDLS and CDR2 is YYNGEE. V gave up 0 bases and J gave up 2 bases, with 15 bases separating them. The CDR3 sequence is 17 residues long. CDR3 in DNA: TGTGCCAGCAGCGTAGGAAGAGCAGGGGCTCCTGGAAACACCATATATTTT. The encoded protein is CASSVGRAGAPGNTIYF.

The chain couples TRBV5-6 to TRBJ1-1; the D gene is possibly TRBD1 (5 bases). V lost 7 bases, J lost 3 bases, and 19 bases lay in between. The CDR3 runs to 15 residues. CDR1 is SGHDT and CDR2 is YYEEEE in the germline V gene. The CDR3 DNA reads TGTGCCAGCCGCCCCCAGGGATCTACGGACACTGAAGCTTTCTTT. As protein: CASRPQGSTDTEAFF.

J is TRBJ1-1 and V is TRBV19; 7 bases line up with TRBD1. The V gene's germline CDR1 is LNHDA and CDR2 SQIVND (reference sequence). The V gene end was trimmed by 7 bases and the J gene end by 4 bases; junction bases not matched to a gene: 3. The CDR3 runs 12 residues. In nucleotides, the CDR3 is TGTGCCAGTAAGGGGGCCCCCACTGAAGCTTTCTTT. Translation: CASKGAPTEAFF.